The clone carrying this TCR beta chain was recorded once. This sample is drawn from a study of shared clonotypes between healthy human individuals. Sequenced by immunoSEQ multiplex PCR; TCRdb stores in-frame clones only, minus some. The sample holds almost 700,000 clones, 92% seen once. Trimming pared 4 bases from V and 0 bases from J, leaving 14 bases between. Germline V lookup: CDR1 SQVTM, CDR2 ANQGSEA. CDR3 length: 15 amino acids. CD45RO-negative cells were positively selected for CCR7, leaving out terminally differentiated effector memory CD45RA+ cells. This clonotype was sampled from a man under 40 in good health. The V call is TRBV29-1, the J call TRBJ2-3, with D unclear. What was sequenced was naive CD8+ T cells sorted from blood. The CDR3 here is CSVVLALTSTDTQYF. CDR3 nucleotides: TGCAGCGTTGTTTTAGCCTTAACTAGCACAGATACGCAGTATTTT.